The present TCR beta chain was sequenced within a study of neurological immune-mediated disorders. Overall study: About 90% of the 34 multiple sclerosis patients had relapsing-remitting disease; 3 had secondary progressive.

The CDR3 contains 18 residues. Looked up from germline, CDR1 is SGHRS and CDR2 is YFSETQ. V gave up 0 bases and J gave up 5 bases; unmatched junction bases: 7. This clonotype occurred many times. TCRdb redid the calling of the 5' RACE reads with MiXCR, one entry per CDR3 protein. The sample has some 48,000 distinct CDR3 sequences, approximately 5.8% seen once. This TCR came from a woman aged 18-30 years with multiple sclerosis. The source material was CD4+ T cells from blood. The chain uses TRBV5-1 and TRBJ2-1; 14 bases fit TRBD2. The CDR3 DNA is TGCGCCAGCAGCTTGGGTGGGACTAGCGGGGGAATGAACAATGAGCAGTTCTTC. Translating it yields CASSLGGTSGGMNNEQFF.